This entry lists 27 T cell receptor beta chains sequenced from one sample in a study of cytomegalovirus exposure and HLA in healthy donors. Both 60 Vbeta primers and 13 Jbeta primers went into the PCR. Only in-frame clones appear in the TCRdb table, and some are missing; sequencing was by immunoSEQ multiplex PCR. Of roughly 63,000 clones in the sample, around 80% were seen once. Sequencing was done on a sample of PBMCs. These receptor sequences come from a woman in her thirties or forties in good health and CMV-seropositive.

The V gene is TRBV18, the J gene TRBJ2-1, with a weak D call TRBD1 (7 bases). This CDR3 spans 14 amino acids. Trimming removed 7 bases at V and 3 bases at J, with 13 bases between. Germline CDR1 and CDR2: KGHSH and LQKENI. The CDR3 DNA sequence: TGTGCCAGCTTCCCAGGGGGGAGCTACAATGAGCAGTTCTTC. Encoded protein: CASFPGGSYNEQFF.

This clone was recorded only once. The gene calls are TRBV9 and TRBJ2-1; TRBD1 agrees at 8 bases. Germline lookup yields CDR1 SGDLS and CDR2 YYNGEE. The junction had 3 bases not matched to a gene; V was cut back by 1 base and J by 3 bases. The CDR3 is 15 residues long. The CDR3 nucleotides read TGTGCCAGCAGCGTACAACAGGGGGTCTACAATGAGCAGTTCTTC. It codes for CASSVQQGVYNEQFF.

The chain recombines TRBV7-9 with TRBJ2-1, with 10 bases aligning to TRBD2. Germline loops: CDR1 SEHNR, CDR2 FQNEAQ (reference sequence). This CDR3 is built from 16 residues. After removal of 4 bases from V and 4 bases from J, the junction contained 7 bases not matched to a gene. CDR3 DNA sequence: TGTGCCAGCAGCTCCCCAGCGGGGGGGCTTTACAATGAGCAGTTCTTC. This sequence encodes CASSSPAGGLYNEQFF.

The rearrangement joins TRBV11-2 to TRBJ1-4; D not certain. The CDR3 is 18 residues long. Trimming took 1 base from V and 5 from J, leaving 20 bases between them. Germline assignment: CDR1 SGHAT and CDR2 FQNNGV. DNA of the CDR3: TGTGCCAGCAGCTTAGGCTTTCCAGGTGTCGCAAAAAATGAAAAACTGTTTTTT. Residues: CASSLGFPGVAKNEKLFF.

The CDR3 DNA is TGTGCCAGCAGTTCGCTCCCGGTATCTTCTGAAGCTTTCTTT. It is translated as CASSSLPVSSEAFF. V is TRBV6-9 and J is TRBJ1-1; no firm D call. The CDR3 has 14 residues. V was shortened by 4 bases and J by 6 bases, with 15 bases between the two germline ends. Germline CDR1 reads MNHGY; CDR2 reads SVAAGI.

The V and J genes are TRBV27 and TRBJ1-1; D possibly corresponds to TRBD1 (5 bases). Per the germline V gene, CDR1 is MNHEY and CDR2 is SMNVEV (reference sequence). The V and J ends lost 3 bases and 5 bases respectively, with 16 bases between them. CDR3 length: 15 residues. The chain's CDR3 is CASSLVGAGKTEAFF. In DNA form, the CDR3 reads TGTGCCAGCAGTTTGGTAGGGGCGGGGAAAACTGAAGCTTTCTTT.

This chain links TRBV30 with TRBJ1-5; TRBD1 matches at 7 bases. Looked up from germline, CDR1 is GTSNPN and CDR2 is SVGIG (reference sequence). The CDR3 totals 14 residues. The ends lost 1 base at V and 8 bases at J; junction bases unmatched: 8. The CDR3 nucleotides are TGTGCCTGGAGTGATACAGGGGCTGAAAAGCCCCAGCATTTT. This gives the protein CAWSDTGAEKPQHF.

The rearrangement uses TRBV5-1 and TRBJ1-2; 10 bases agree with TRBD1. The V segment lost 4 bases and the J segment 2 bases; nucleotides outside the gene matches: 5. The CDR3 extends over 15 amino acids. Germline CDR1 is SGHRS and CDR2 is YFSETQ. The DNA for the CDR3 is TGCGCCAGCAGCATCGACAGGGGGCCCAACTATGGCTACACCTTC. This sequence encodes CASSIDRGPNYGYTF.

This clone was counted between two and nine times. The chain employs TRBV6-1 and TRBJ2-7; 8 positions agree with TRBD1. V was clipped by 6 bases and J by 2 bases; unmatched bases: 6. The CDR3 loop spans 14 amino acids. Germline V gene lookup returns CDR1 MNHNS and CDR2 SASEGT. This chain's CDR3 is CASRSRQGTYEQYF. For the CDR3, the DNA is TGTGCCAGCAGATCCCGACAGGGGACCTACGAGCAGTACTTC.

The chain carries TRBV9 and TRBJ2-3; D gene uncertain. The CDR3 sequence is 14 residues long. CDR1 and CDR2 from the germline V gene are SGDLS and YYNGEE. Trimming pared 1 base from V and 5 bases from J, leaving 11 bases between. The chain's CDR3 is CASSVSGRQDTQYF. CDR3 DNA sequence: TGTGCCAGCAGCGTATCGGGTAGGCAAGATACGCAGTATTTT. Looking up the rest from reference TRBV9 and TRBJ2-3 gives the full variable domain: DSGVTQTPKHLITATGQRVTLRCSPRSGDLSVYWYQQSLDQGLQFLIQYYNGEERAKGNILERFSAQQFPDLHSELNLSSLELGDSALYFCASSVSGRQDTQYFGPGTRLTVL.

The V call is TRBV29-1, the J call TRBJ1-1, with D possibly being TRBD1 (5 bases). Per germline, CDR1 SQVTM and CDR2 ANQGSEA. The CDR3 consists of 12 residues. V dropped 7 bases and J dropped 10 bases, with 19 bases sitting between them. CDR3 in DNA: TGCAGCGCTGGGTCCCTCAGGGTGACAGCTTTCTTT. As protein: CSAGSLRVTAFF.

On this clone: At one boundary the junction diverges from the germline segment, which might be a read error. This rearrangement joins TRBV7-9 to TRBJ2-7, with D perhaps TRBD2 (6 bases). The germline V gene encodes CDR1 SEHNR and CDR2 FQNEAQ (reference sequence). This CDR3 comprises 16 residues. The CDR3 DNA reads TGTTCCAGCAGCCCAGGCGGGGAGAGAGGCTCCTACGAGCAGTACTTC. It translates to CSSSPGGERGSYEQYF.

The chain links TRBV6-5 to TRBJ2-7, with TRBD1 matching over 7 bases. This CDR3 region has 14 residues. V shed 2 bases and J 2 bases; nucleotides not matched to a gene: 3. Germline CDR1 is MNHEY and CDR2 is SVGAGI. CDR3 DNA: TGTGCCAGCAGTTACCCGGGACAGACCTACGAGCAGTACTTC. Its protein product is CASSYPGQTYEQYF.

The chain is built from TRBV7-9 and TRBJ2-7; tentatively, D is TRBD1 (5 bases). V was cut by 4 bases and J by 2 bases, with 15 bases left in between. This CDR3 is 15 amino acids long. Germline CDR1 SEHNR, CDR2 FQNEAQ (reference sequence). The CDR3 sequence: CASSSYFRAPYEQYF. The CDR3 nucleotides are TGTGCCAGCAGCTCATACTTCAGGGCCCCCTACGAGCAGTACTTC.

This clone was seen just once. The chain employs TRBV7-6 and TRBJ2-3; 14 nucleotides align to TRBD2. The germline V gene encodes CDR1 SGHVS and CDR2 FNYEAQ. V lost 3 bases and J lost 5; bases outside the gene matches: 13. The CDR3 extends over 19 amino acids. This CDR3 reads CASSFLTSGGGPHRDTQYF. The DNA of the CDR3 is TGTGCCAGCAGCTTCCTGACTAGCGGGGGGGGACCTCACAGAGATACGCAGTATTTT.

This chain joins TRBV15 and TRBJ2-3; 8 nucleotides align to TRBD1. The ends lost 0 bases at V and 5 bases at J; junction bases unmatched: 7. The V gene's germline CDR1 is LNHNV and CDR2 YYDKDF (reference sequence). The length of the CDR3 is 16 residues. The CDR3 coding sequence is TGTGCCACCAGCAGAGAGGCCCCAGGGGGCGGAGATACGCAGTATTTT. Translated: CATSREAPGGGDTQYF.

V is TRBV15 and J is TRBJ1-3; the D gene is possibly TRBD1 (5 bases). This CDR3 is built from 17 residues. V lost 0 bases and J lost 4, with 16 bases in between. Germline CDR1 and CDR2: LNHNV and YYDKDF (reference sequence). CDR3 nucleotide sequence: TGTGCCACCAGCAGAGATCGGGGGAGGGTATCAGGAAACACCATATATTTT. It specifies CATSRDRGRVSGNTIYF.

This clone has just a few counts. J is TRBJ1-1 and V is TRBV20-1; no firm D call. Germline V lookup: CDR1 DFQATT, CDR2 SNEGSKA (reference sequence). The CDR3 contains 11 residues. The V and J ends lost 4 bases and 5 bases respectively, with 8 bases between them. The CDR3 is CSATGGTEAFF. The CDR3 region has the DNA TGCAGTGCTACGGGTGGGACTGAAGCTTTCTTT.

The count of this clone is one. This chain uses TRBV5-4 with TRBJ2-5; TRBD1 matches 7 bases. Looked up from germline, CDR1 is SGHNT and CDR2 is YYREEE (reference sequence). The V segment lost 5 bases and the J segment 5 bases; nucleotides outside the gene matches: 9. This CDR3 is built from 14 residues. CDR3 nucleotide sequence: TGTGCCAGCAGTCAACCGGGACAGCGGGAGACCCAGTACTTC. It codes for CASSQPGQRETQYF.

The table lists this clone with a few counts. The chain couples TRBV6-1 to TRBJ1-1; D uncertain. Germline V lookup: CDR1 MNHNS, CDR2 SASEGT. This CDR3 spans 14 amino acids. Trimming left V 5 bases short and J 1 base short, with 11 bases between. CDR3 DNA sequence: TGTGCCAGCAGTCCGAAGACGGGGAACACTGAAGCTTTCTTT. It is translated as CASSPKTGNTEAFF.

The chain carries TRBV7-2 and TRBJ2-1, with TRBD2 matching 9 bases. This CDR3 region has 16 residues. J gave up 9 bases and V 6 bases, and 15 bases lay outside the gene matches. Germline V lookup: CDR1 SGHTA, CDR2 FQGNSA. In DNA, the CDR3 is TGTGCCAGCAGTCCCCCGGGACTAGCAGCGTATGGTGAGCAGTTCTTC. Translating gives CASSPPGLAAYGEQFF.

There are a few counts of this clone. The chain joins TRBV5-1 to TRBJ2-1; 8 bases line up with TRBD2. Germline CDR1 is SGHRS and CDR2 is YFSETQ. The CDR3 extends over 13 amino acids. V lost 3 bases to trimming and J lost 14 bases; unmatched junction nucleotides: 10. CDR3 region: CASSSTGTRYKFF. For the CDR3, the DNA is TGCGCCAGCAGCTCCACCGGGACTAGATATAAGTTCTTC.

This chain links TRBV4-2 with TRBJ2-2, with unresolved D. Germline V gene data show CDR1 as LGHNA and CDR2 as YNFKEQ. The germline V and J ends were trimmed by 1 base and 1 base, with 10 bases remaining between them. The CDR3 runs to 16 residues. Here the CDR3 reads CASSQVSFLNTGELFF. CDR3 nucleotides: TGTGCCAGCAGCCAAGTGAGTTTCCTGAACACCGGGGAGCTGTTTTTT.

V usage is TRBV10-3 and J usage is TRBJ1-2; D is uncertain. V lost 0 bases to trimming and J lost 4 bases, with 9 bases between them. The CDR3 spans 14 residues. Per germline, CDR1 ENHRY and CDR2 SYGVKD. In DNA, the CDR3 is TGTGCCATCAGTGAGTCGGAGGTAGGCTATGGCTACACCTTC. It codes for CAISESEVGYGYTF.

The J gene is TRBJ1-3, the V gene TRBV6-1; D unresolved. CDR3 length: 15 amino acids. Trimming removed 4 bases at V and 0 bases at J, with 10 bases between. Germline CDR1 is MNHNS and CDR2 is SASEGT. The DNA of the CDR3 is TGTGCCAGCAGTGCTGGGCCTCTCTCTGGAAACACCATATATTTT. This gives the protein CASSAGPLSGNTIYF.

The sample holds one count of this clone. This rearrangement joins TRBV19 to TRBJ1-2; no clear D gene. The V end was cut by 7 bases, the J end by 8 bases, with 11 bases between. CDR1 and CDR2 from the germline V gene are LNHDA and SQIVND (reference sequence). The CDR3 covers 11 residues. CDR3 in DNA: TGTGCCAGTACAGGTTTTCGGGGCTACACCTTC. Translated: CASTGFRGYTF.

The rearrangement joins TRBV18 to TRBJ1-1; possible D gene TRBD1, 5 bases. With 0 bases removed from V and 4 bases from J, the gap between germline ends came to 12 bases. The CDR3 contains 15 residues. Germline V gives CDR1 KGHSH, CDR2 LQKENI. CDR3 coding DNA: TGTGCCAGCTCACCACCGTCCAGGGCAGGCACTGAAGCTTTCTTT. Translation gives CASSPPSRAGTEAFF.